The 18 T cell receptor beta chains given below trace back to one sample, sequenced in a study of CD8 T cells in Susac syndrome. RNA, at about 0.5 to 1 ug, was reverse transcribed with random hexamers. TCRdb fed the immunoSEQ multiplex PCR reads into MiXCR, producing one record per CDR3 protein. The sample holds about 180,000 distinct CDR3 sequences, 85% to 95% seen once. What was sequenced was CD4+ T cells from PBMCs. The receptors stem from a human donor with Susac syndrome.

The chain employs TRBV19 and TRBJ1-5, with D uncertain. V was cut by 5 bases and J by 15 bases, with 23 bases left in between. Germline values: CDR1 LNHDA, CDR2 SQIVND (reference sequence). The length of the CDR3 is 14 residues. CDR3 protein: CASSSRTVGSAGHF. In DNA, the CDR3 is TGTGCCAGTAGTTCCCGGACGGTGGGATCAGCCGGGCATTTT.

The CDR3 region is CASSGSVGGQETQYF. The DNA of the CDR3 is TGTGCCAGCAGCGGATCTGTGGGGGGGCAAGAGACCCAGTACTTC. The chain is built from TRBV7-2 and TRBJ2-5; 7 positions match TRBD2. Germline values: CDR1 SGHTA, CDR2 FQGNSA. There are 15 residues in the CDR3. V was clipped by 5 bases and J by 2 bases; unmatched bases: 8.

The genes are TRBV14 and TRBJ2-5; D assignment may be TRBD1 or TRBD2 (5 bases each). The CDR3 has 14 residues. CDR1 is SGHDN and CDR2 is FVKESK in the germline V gene. V was cut by 4 bases and J by 4 bases, with 13 bases left in between. The CDR3 here is CASSRLGPRETQYF. In DNA, the CDR3 is TGTGCCAGCAGCCGCTTGGGACCACGAGAGACCCAGTACTTC.

This chain connects TRBV7-9 to TRBJ2-4; the match to TRBD1 covers 10 bases. The CDR3 runs to 15 residues. V gave up 7 bases and J gave up 0 bases; unmatched junction bases: 3. Germline values: CDR1 SEHNR, CDR2 FQNEAQ (reference sequence). CDR3 sequence (DNA): TGTGCCAGCAAGACAGGGGGCAAAGCCAAAAACATTCAGTACTTC. It specifies CASKTGGKAKNIQYF.

The chain joins TRBV3-1 to TRBJ2-1, with D perhaps TRBD2 (5 bases). Per the germline V gene, CDR1 is LGHDT and CDR2 is YNNKEL (reference sequence). The CDR3 length is 13 residues. The ends were cut back, 0 bases at V and 6 bases at J, with 6 bases in the middle. CDR3 nucleotides: TGTGCCAGCAGCCAAGAAGCGGTCAATGAGCAGTTCTTC. Encoded protein: CASSQEAVNEQFF.

This chain links TRBV9 with TRBJ2-3; D gene unclear. CDR1 is SGDLS and CDR2 is YYNGEE in the germline V gene. V lost 0 bases to trimming and J lost 1 base, with 6 bases between them. The CDR3 contains 14 residues. CDR3 region: CASSVVAGTDTQYF. DNA for the CDR3: TGTGCCAGCAGCGTAGTGGCGGGCACAGATACGCAGTATTTT.

This chain joins TRBV6-5 and TRBJ2-4; 8 bases are a match to TRBD1. CDR3 length: 17 amino acids. The junction had 12 bases not matched to a gene; V was cut back by 2 bases and J by 6 bases. Germline CDR1 is MNHEY and CDR2 is SVGAGI. The CDR3 spells CASSYPKAGGRGNIQYF. For the CDR3, the DNA is TGTGCCAGCAGTTACCCCAAGGCAGGGGGCCGGGGAAACATTCAGTACTTC.

This clonotype was seen a single time. The chain combines TRBV14 with TRBJ2-1, with 8 bases that match TRBD1. This CDR3 contains 15 residues. The V segment lost 6 bases and the J segment 0 bases; nucleotides outside the gene matches: 4. The germline V gene has CDR1 SGHDN and CDR2 FVKESK. CDR3 sequence (DNA): TGTGCCAGCAGGGACAGGGCTGGCTCCTACAATGAGCAGTTCTTC. It specifies CASRDRAGSYNEQFF.

This sequence joins TRBV12-3 or TRBV12-4 and TRBJ1-6, with 8 bases matching TRBD1. V shed 4 bases and J 4 bases; nucleotides not matched to a gene: 3. The CDR3 totals 15 residues. The CDR3 here is CASSSTGAYNSPLHF. The CDR3 DNA reads TGTGCCAGCAGTTCGACAGGGGCATATAATTCACCCCTCCACTTT.

This sequence joins TRBV20-1 and TRBJ1-1; a weak D match, TRBD1 (6 bases). The CDR3 is 14 amino acids. The germline V gene has CDR1 DFQATT and CDR2 SNEGSKA (reference sequence). The V gene lost 6 bases and the J gene lost 5 bases, with 19 bases spanning the gap. The CDR3 nucleotides read TGCAGTGCCACAGGAGAGGGGGGATGGACTGAAGCTTTCTTT. Amino acid sequence: CSATGEGGWTEAFF.

The J gene is TRBJ2-6, the V gene TRBV5-4; D not certain. This CDR3 has 14 residues. With 5 bases removed from V and 4 bases from J, the gap between germline ends came to 10 bases. CDR1 is SGHNT, CDR2 YYREEE, per germline (reference sequence). CDR3 sequence reads: CASRYDGGANVLTF. In nucleotides, the CDR3 is TGTGCCAGCAGATACGACGGAGGGGCCAACGTCCTGACTTTC.

The CDR3, as DNA: TGCAGTGCTAGGGCCAGTGGCTCACCCCTCCACTTT. This codes for CSARASGSPLHF. This chain joins TRBV20-1 and TRBJ1-6, with D hard to call. Trimming took off 3 bases at V and 10 bases at J, with 10 bases between the two ends. CDR3 size: 12 residues. Per the germline V gene, CDR1 is DFQATT and CDR2 is SNEGSKA (reference sequence).

The chain recombines TRBV4-1 with TRBJ1-1; the D is unclear. The CDR3 is 13 amino acids. The V gene's germline CDR1 is MGHRA and CDR2 YSYEKL. V was shortened by 1 base and J by 11 bases, with 14 bases between the two germline ends. The CDR3 DNA reads as TGCGCCAGCAGCCAAGTAGGGCTCCCGAAGGCTTTCTTT. It is translated as CASSQVGLPKAFF.

This sequence joins TRBV10-3 and TRBJ2-5; D is perhaps TRBD2 (5 bases). Trimming removed 0 bases at V and 3 bases at J, with 14 bases between. The V gene's germline CDR1 is ENHRY and CDR2 SYGVKD. The CDR3 has 16 residues. The CDR3 reads CAISESFRGREETQYF. The CDR3 DNA is TGTGCCATCAGTGAGTCGTTCCGGGGAAGGGAAGAGACCCAGTACTTC.

This rearrangement joins TRBV6-6 to TRBJ2-5, with D possibly matching TRBD2 (6 bases). Germline CDR1 is MNHNY and CDR2 is SVGAGI (reference sequence). The V gene lost 2 bases and the J gene lost 5 bases, with 12 bases spanning the gap. The CDR3 contains 14 residues. CDR3 loop: CASSYGPEGETQYF. The CDR3 nucleotides are TGTGCCAGCAGTTACGGACCGGAGGGGGAGACCCAGTACTTC.

V usage is TRBV5-1 and J usage is TRBJ1-1; D call uncertain. CDR1 is SGHRS, CDR2 YFSETQ, per germline. V was trimmed by 4 bases and J by 7 bases, leaving 17 bases between them. The length of the CDR3 is 14 residues. The CDR3 DNA reads as TGCGCCAGCAGCGTTGGTCGGGATGGCGGTGAAGCTTTCTTT. Encoded protein: CASSVGRDGGEAFF.

This chain uses TRBV7-8 with TRBJ2-1; 7 bases are a match to TRBD1. The V and J ends lost 5 bases and 5 bases, in that order; junction bases with no gene match: 9. Germline values: CDR1 SGHVS, CDR2 FQNEAQ. The CDR3 covers 15 residues. The CDR3 DNA reads TGTGCCAGCAGCCTCGACAGGGTAGGTGACAATGAGCAGTTCTTC. This gives the protein CASSLDRVGDNEQFF.

This chain joins TRBV21-1 and TRBJ1-1. TRBV21-1 is a pseudogene segment. The CDR3 runs to 15 residues. CDR3 amino acids: CASSKARHLNTEAFF. In nucleotides, the CDR3 is TGTGCCAGCAGCAAAGCGCGTCACTTGAACACTGAAGCTTTCTTT.